The clone carrying this TCR beta chain was seen only a few times. Its antigen is still unknown. The germline CDR1 and CDR2 sequences are MDHEN and SYDVKM. CDR3 length: 12 residues. Deletions cut 6 bases from V and 6 bases from J, with 9 bases between. The sample is drawn from a study of response to subunit inactivated influenza vaccine. Notes on the study in general: The authors proposed limited new T cell recruitment per seasonal influenza vaccination.

MiXCR was run by TCRdb on the RT-PCR reads, yielding one entry per CDR3 protein. The sample records fewer than 250,000 distinct CDR3 sequences, 13% to 15% being singletons. The sequence was collected from a man aged 50 to 59 who received an inactivated influenza vaccine. The sequencing used CD8+ T cells sorted from PBMCs, collected 4 to 6 days after vaccination. The J gene is TRBJ2-1, the V gene TRBV28; D ambiguous. The CDR3 coding sequence is TGTGCCAGCAGGGCCCTCGGCAATGAGCAGTTCTTC. Translated: CASRALGNEQFF.